A selection of T cell receptor beta chains follows, all from one sample in a study of T cells in Graves' hyperthyroidism and ophthalmopathy. TCRdb re-analysed the multiplex PCR reads in MiXCR, keeping a single row per CDR3 protein. Counted here are about 600,000 distinct CDR3 sequences, approximately 16% occurring once; the ten biggest clones make up 3% to 4%. The specimen sequenced was blood. The receptors stem from a middle-aged woman with Graves' ophthalmopathy. CDR3s include the opening cysteine and the closing phenylalanine or tryptophan. Fields, in order: CDR3 DNA, CDR3 protein, clone size, V gene, J gene, D gene. D genes are given only for firm matches. Size tells how often a clone was seen (once, few, many) or the class of an expanded clone, and some rows leave it out.

CDR3nt: TGTGCCTGGAGTTACGGGCCGGCGAACACCGGGGAGCTGTTTTTT
CDR3aa: CAWSYGPANTGELFF
abundance: few
v_gene: TRBV30
j_gene: TRBJ2-2
d_gene: .

CDR3nt: TGTGCCAGCAGCCAAGAAGTACTAGCGGGGGGGCCGGATACGCAGTATTTT
CDR3aa: CASSQEVLAGGPDTQYF
abundance: few
v_gene: TRBV14
j_gene: TRBJ2-3
d_gene: TRBD2

CDR3nt: TGTGCCAGCAGTTTAAGATCAGGGTCTAATTCACCCCTCCACTTT
CDR3aa: CASSLRSGSNSPLHF
abundance: many
v_gene: TRBV28
j_gene: TRBJ1-6
d_gene: .

CDR3nt: TGTGCTAGTGGTCGTGGGGGAGCCACAGATACGCAGTATTTT
CDR3aa: CASGRGGATDTQYF
abundance: .
v_gene: TRBV12-5
j_gene: TRBJ2-3
d_gene: .

CDR3nt: TGCAGTGCGTCCCGTCCGGGAACTGAAGCTTTCTTT
CDR3aa: CSASRPGTEAFF
abundance: .
v_gene: TRBV20-1
j_gene: TRBJ1-1
d_gene: .

CDR3nt: TGCAGTGCGACAACTCCGGGACAGGGGACCTACGAGCAGTACTTC
CDR3aa: CSATTPGQGTYEQYF
abundance: .
v_gene: TRBV20-1
j_gene: TRBJ2-7
d_gene: TRBD1

CDR3nt: TGTGCCACCAATTCAGACAGGGGGCTTTCCAAAAACATTCAGTACTTC
CDR3aa: CATNSDRGLSKNIQYF
abundance: few
v_gene: TRBV6-1
j_gene: TRBJ2-4
d_gene: TRBD1

CDR3nt: TGCGCCAGTACTAATCTAGCGGGAGACGCCGGGGAGCTGTTTTTT
CDR3aa: CASTNLAGDAGELFF
abundance: many
v_gene: TRBV5-1
j_gene: TRBJ2-2
d_gene: TRBD2

CDR3nt: TGTGCCAGCAGCCCCCGTCGGAGTGAGGGTGAAAAACTGTTTTTT
CDR3aa: CASSPRRSEGEKLFF
abundance: many
v_gene: TRBV7-2
j_gene: TRBJ1-4
d_gene: .

CDR3nt: TGTGCCAGCACCGGGACAGGGAAGGGAGCTTTCTTT
CDR3aa: CASTGTGKGAFF
abundance: .
v_gene: TRBV6-5
j_gene: TRBJ1-1
d_gene: TRBD1

CDR3nt: TGTGCCAGCAGTCGACACCTATGGGATGAGCAGTTCTTC
CDR3aa: CASSRHLWDEQFF
abundance: few
v_gene: TRBV6-1
j_gene: TRBJ2-1
d_gene: .

CDR3nt: TGTGCCAGCAGCCAACAAGGACAGGGGGACGGCTACACCTTC
CDR3aa: CASSQQGQGDGYTF
abundance: many
v_gene: TRBV3-1
j_gene: TRBJ1-2
d_gene: TRBD1

CDR3nt: TGTGCCAGCAGTTTAAGCCTCGTGGGTGAGCAGTACTTC
CDR3aa: CASSLSLVGEQYF
abundance: .
v_gene: TRBV28
j_gene: TRBJ2-7
d_gene: .

CDR3nt: TGTGCCAGCAGTGAAGGTAGTACCGTTCAGCCCCAGCATTTT
CDR3aa: CASSEGSTVQPQHF
abundance: many
v_gene: TRBV2
j_gene: TRBJ1-5
d_gene: .

CDR3nt: TGCGCCAGCAGCTTGGGACAGGGGCTGAGGACCGGGGAGCTGTTTTTT
CDR3aa: CASSLGQGLRTGELFF
abundance: .
v_gene: TRBV5-1
j_gene: TRBJ2-2
d_gene: TRBD1

CDR3nt: TGTGCCAGCAGCGTAGCGGCGGAAAGGGCCAACGTCCTGACTTTC
CDR3aa: CASSVAAERANVLTF
abundance: .
v_gene: TRBV9
j_gene: TRBJ2-6
d_gene: .

CDR3nt: TGCAGTGCTAGAGGGGGTGGAGGGGACCTTGAAGCTTTCTTT
CDR3aa: CSARGGGGDLEAFF
abundance: many
v_gene: TRBV20-1
j_gene: TRBJ1-1
d_gene: .

CDR3nt: TGTGCCAGCAGTTTAAGCGGGAGATCCTACGAGCAGTACTTC
CDR3aa: CASSLSGRSYEQYF
abundance: many
v_gene: TRBV28
j_gene: TRBJ2-7
d_gene: TRBD2

CDR3nt: TGTGCCAGCAGTCATTGGACCGGGGAGCTGTTTTTT
CDR3aa: CASSHWTGELFF
abundance: many
v_gene: TRBV11-2
j_gene: TRBJ2-2
d_gene: .

CDR3nt: TGTGCCAGCAGTCCAAAAACGGGGGTTAACACTGAAGCTTTCTTT
CDR3aa: CASSPKTGVNTEAFF
abundance: .
v_gene: TRBV7-8
j_gene: TRBJ1-1
d_gene: .

CDR3nt: TGTGCCAGTTGGGGCCTATCCAGAAATGAGCAGTTCTTC
CDR3aa: CASWGLSRNEQFF
abundance: .
v_gene: TRBV19
j_gene: TRBJ2-1
d_gene: .

CDR3nt: TGTGCCAGCAGCCGTACTAGCGGATACACAGATACGCAGTATTTT
CDR3aa: CASSRTSGYTDTQYF
abundance: many
v_gene: TRBV28
j_gene: TRBJ2-3
d_gene: TRBD2

CDR3nt: TGCAGTGCTAGTTCTGGACTAGCGGGAGGTGGGCGGAACGAGCAGTACTTC
CDR3aa: CSASSGLAGGGRNEQYF
abundance: many
v_gene: TRBV20-1
j_gene: TRBJ2-7
d_gene: TRBD2

CDR3nt: TGCAGTGCTAGATGGGACGTTAATGAAAAACTGTTTTTT
CDR3aa: CSARWDVNEKLFF
abundance: .
v_gene: TRBV20-1
j_gene: TRBJ1-4
d_gene: .

CDR3nt: TGTGCCAGCAGTTATACCGGGGAAGATACGCAGTATTTT
CDR3aa: CASSYTGEDTQYF
abundance: .
v_gene: TRBV13
j_gene: TRBJ2-3
d_gene: .

CDR3nt: TGTGCCAGCAGCAAGGGACACTCTTCCTACGAGCAGTACTTC
CDR3aa: CASSKGHSSYEQYF
abundance: many
v_gene: TRBV6-2/TRBV6-3
j_gene: TRBJ2-7
d_gene: .

CDR3nt: TGTGCCAGCAGCCTATCAGGGGGCGAGCAGTACTTC
CDR3aa: CASSLSGGEQYF
abundance: many
v_gene: TRBV11-2
j_gene: TRBJ2-7
d_gene: TRBD1

CDR3nt: TGTGCCAGCAAGGGCGGGGGGGGACTGAACACTGAAGCTTTCTTT
CDR3aa: CASKGGGGLNTEAFF
abundance: many
v_gene: TRBV28
j_gene: TRBJ1-1
d_gene: .

CDR3nt: TGTGCCAGCTCACCGCTGACGGATAACACCGGGGAGCTGTTTTTT
CDR3aa: CASSPLTDNTGELFF
abundance: .
v_gene: TRBV18
j_gene: TRBJ2-2
d_gene: .

CDR3nt: TGTGCCAGCAGGACAGGGGGCACTGAAGCTTTCTTT
CDR3aa: CASRTGGTEAFF
abundance: many
v_gene: TRBV6-1
j_gene: TRBJ1-1
d_gene: TRBD1

CDR3nt: TGTGCCAGCAGTGACGGGTATACGCAGTATTTT
CDR3aa: CASSDGYTQYF
abundance: few
v_gene: TRBV2
j_gene: TRBJ2-3
d_gene: .

CDR3nt: TGCAGCGCTTATGAGGTTGGGGGGCGGTCGAAGACCCAGTACTTC
CDR3aa: CSAYEVGGRSKTQYF
abundance: .
v_gene: TRBV29-1
j_gene: TRBJ2-5
d_gene: .

CDR3nt: TGCAGTGCCCCAGACCAGCGGAATTCCAAAAACATTCAGTACTTC
CDR3aa: CSAPDQRNSKNIQYF
abundance: many
v_gene: TRBV20-1
j_gene: TRBJ2-4
d_gene: .

CDR3nt: TGTGCCAGCAGTGGGGTGGGGAAAAAACTGTTTTTT
CDR3aa: CASSGVGKKLFF
abundance: few
v_gene: TRBV28
j_gene: TRBJ1-4
d_gene: .

CDR3nt: TGCAGTGTAGAGACTAGCGGCCTCTACAATGAGCAGTTCTTC
CDR3aa: CSVETSGLYNEQFF
abundance: .
v_gene: TRBV20-1
j_gene: TRBJ2-1
d_gene: TRBD2

CDR3nt: TGTGCCAGCAGTTTGAGGGACAGGGGGCCCCACGAGCAGTACTTC
CDR3aa: CASSLRDRGPHEQYF
abundance: few
v_gene: TRBV27
j_gene: TRBJ2-7
d_gene: TRBD1

CDR3nt: TGTGCCAGCAGTGCCAAGGGACCTCCCCAGCCCCAGCATTTT
CDR3aa: CASSAKGPPQPQHF
abundance: many
v_gene: TRBV6-1
j_gene: TRBJ1-5
d_gene: .

CDR3nt: TGTGCCAGCAGTTACTCTTTGGGGACTAACCGCCCAATGCAGCAGTTCTTC
CDR3aa: CASSYSLGTNRPMQQFF
abundance: .
v_gene: TRBV6-5
j_gene: TRBJ2-1
d_gene: TRBD2

CDR3nt: TGTGCCAGCAGCGGCCCAGCGGGGATAGGCAATGAGCAGTTCTTC
CDR3aa: CASSGPAGIGNEQFF
abundance: .
v_gene: TRBV11-2
j_gene: TRBJ2-1
d_gene: TRBD2

CDR3nt: TGTGCCAGCAGCAAAAGCGGAGCATCCTACAATGAGCAGTTCTTC
CDR3aa: CASSKSGASYNEQFF
abundance: many
v_gene: TRBV3-1
j_gene: TRBJ2-1
d_gene: .